This T cell receptor (beta chain) was sequenced during a study of T cell responses to AZD1222 COVID-19 vaccine. The CDR3 loop spans 13 amino acids. Trimming removed 4 bases at V and 8 bases at J, with 15 bases between. Germline assignment: CDR1 SGHNT and CDR2 YYREEE (reference sequence). Produced via immunoSEQ multiplex PCR; TCRdb's table is partial and in-frame only. The sample consists of 90,000 to 150,000 clones, approximately 87% of them appearing once. The material was peripheral blood, obtained on day 0 of AZD1222 vaccination. The rearrangement joins TRBV5-4 to TRBJ1-2, with a tentative D call TRBD1 (5 bases). The origin of this receptor is an adult in good health. CDR3 residues: CASSIDGGGGYTF. The CDR3 DNA sequence: TGTGCCAGCAGCATAGACGGGGGTGGAGGCTACACCTTC.